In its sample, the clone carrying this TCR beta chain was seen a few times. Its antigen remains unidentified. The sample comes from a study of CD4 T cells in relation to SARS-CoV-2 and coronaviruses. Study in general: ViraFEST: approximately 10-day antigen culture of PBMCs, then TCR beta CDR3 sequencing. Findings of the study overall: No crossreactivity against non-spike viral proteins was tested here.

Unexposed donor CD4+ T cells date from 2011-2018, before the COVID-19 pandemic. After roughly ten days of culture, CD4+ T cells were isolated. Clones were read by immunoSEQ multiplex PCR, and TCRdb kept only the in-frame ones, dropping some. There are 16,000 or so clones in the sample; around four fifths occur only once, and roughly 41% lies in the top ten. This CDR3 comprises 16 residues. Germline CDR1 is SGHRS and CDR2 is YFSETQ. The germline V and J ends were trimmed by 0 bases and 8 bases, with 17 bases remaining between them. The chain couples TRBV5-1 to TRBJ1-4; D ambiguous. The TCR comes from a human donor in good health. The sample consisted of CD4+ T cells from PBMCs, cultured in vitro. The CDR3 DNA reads TGCGCCAGCAGCTTGGCACCTACGACAAATAGGGAAAAACTGTTTTTT. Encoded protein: CASSLAPTTNREKLFF. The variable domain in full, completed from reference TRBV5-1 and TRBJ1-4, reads KAGVTQTPRYLIKTRGQQVTLSCSPISGHRSVSWYQQTPGQGLQFLFEYFSETQRNKGNFPGRFSGRQFSNSRSEMNVSTLELGDSALYLCASSLAPTTNREKLFFGSGTQLSVL.